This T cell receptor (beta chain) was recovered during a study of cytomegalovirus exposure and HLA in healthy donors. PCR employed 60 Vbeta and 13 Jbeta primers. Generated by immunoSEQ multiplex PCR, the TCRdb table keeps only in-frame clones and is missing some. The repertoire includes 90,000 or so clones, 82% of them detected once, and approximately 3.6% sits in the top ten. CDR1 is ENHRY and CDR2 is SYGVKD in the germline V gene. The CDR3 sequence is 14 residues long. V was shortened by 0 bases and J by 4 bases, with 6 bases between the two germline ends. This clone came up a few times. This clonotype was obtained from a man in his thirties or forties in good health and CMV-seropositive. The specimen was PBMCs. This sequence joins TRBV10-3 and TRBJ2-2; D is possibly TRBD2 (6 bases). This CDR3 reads CAISESGGTGELFF. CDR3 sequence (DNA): TGTGCCATCAGTGAGTCGGGGGGCACCGGGGAGCTGTTTTTT.